This T cell receptor beta chain was identified during a study of OX40 agonist ivuxolimab in advanced cancers. In the study overall: It was permissible to have had prior anti-PD-1, anti-PD-L1 or anti-CTLA-4 therapy, and around 41% had some.

This CDR3 contains 15 residues. Germline V gene lookup returns CDR1 MNHGY and CDR2 SVAAGI. Trimming stripped 3 bases from V and 8 bases from J, with 19 bases between. Clones were sequenced by immunoSEQ multiplex PCR, and TCRdb holds only the in-frame ones, with some missing. Counted here are under 30,000 clones, roughly 80% occurring once; the ten biggest clones make up over 11%. The origin of this receptor is an adult with an advanced solid tumor such as melanoma, head and neck, liver or kidney cancer. The chain couples TRBV6-9 to TRBJ1-2; D might be TRBD1 (6 bases). The source material was CD4+ or CD8+ T cells sorted from blood, sampled in a trial of the OX40 agonist ivuxolimab. CDR3 region: CASSYGRGSARGYTF. In nucleotides, the CDR3 is TGTGCCAGCAGTTACGGCAGGGGCTCAGCGCGAGGCTACACCTTC.